Below are 3 T cell receptor beta chains sequenced from a single sample in a study of cytomegalovirus exposure and HLA in healthy donors. PCR employed 60 Vbeta and 13 Jbeta primers. Profiled with immunoSEQ multiplex PCR; TCRdb holds only in-frame clones, not every one. The profile covers 150,000 to 200,000 clones, with 79% appearing a single time and about 2.2% taken by the ten largest. Material: PBMCs. These receptors originate from a woman aged 45 to 65 in good health and CMV-seronegative.

V is TRBV29-1 and J is TRBJ2-7; D perhaps matches TRBD1 (6 bases). This CDR3 comprises 14 residues. V was clipped by 6 bases and J by 7 bases, with 22 bases between them. Germline CDR1 reads SQVTM; CDR2 reads ANQGSEA. This chain's CDR3 is CSVGEGGVLGEQYF. The DNA of the CDR3 is TGCAGCGTCGGGGAAGGGGGAGTCCTAGGGGAGCAGTACTTC.

The chain employs TRBV19 and TRBJ1-6; D remains ambiguous. Germline V lookup: CDR1 LNHDA, CDR2 SQIVND (reference sequence). The CDR3 spans 14 residues. Trimming took off 3 bases at V and 7 bases at J, with 10 bases between the two ends. The CDR3 DNA sequence: TGTGCCAGTAGTATCCTGGCGGCGAATTCACCCCTCCACTTT. Amino acids: CASSILAANSPLHF.

The rearrangement joins TRBV6-5 to TRBJ2-1; 10 bases fit TRBD2. The V segment lost 0 bases and the J segment 14 bases; nucleotides outside the gene matches: 13. The CDR3 contains 16 residues. The germline V gene has CDR1 MNHEY and CDR2 SVGAGI. CDR3 sequence: CASSYSRASGGTEKFF. CDR3 in DNA: TGTGCCAGCAGTTACTCGAGGGCTAGCGGGGGAACGGAGAAGTTCTTC.